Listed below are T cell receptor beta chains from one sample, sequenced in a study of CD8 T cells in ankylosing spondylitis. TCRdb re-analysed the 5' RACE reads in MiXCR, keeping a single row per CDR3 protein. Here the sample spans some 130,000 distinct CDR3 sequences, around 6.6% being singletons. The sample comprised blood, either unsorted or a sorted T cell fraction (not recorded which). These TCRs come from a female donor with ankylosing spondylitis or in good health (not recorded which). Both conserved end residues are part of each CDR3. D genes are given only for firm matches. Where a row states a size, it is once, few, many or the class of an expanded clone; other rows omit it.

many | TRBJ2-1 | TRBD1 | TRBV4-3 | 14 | CASSQAPQGNEQFF | TGCGCCAGCAGCCAAGCTCCACAGGGGAATGAGCAGTTCTTC
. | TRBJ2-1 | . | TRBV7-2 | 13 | CASSLMGSNEQFF | TGTGCCAGCAGCTTAATGGGGTCCAATGAGCAGTTCTTC
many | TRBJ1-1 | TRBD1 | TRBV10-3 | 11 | CAINGQGEAFF | TGTGCCATCAACGGACAGGGCGAAGCTTTCTTT
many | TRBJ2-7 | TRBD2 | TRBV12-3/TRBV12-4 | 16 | CASSLSGTSALYEQYF | TGTGCCAGCAGTTTATCCGGGACTAGCGCCTTATACGAGCAGTACTTC
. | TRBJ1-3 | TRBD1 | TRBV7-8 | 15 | CASSLAQGAGNTIYF | TGTGCCAGCAGCTTAGCTCAGGGGGCTGGAAACACCATATATTTT
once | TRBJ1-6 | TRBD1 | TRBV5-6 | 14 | CASTRDRGNSPLHF | TGTGCCAGCACCCGGGACAGGGGGAATTCACCCCTCCACTTT
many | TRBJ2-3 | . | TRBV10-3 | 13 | CAISVMGADTQYF | TGTGCCATCAGTGTTATGGGGGCCGATACGCAGTATTTT
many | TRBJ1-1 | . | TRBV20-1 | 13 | CSAKTAMNTEAFF | TGCAGTGCAAAGACAGCCATGAACACTGAAGCTTTCTTT
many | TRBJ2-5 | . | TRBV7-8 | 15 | CASSLAGTTQETQYF | TGTGCCAGCAGCTTAGCTGGGACAACACAAGAGACCCAGTACTTC
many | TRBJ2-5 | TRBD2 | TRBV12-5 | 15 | CASGLTRGGLETQYF | TGTGCTAGTGGCCTGACTCGCGGGGGGCTGGAGACCCAGTACTTC
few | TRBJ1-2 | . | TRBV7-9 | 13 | CATDTRGTHGYTF | TGTGCCACCGATACGAGGGGAACTCATGGCTACACCTTC
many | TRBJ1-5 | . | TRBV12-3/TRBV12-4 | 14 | CASMVNGANQPQHF | TGTGCCAGCATGGTTAACGGAGCTAATCAGCCCCAGCATTTT
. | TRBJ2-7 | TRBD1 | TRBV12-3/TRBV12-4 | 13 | CASSGTGWYEQYF | TGTGCCAGCAGTGGGACAGGGTGGTACGAGCAGTACTTC
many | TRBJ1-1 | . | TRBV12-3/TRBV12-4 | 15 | CASSPDTGRDTEAFF | TGTGCCAGCAGTCCAGATACAGGGAGGGACACTGAAGCTTTCTTT
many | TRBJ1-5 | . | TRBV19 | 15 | CASSRYYGSNQPQHF | TGTGCCAGTAGTAGATACTATGGGAGCAATCAGCCCCAGCATTTT
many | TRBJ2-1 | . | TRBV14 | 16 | CASSLSRGKGYNEQFF | TGTGCCAGCAGCCTATCAAGAGGGAAGGGCTACAATGAGCAGTTCTTC
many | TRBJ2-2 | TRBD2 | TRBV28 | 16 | CASSLTSGGGTGELFF | TGTGCCAGCAGTCTGACTAGCGGGGGGGGCACCGGGGAGCTGTTTTTT
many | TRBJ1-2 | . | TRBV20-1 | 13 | CSALPQGRGGYTF | TGCAGTGCTTTACCACAGGGCCGCGGGGGCTACACCTTC
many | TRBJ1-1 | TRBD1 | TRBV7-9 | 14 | CASSFRDRETEAFF | TGTGCCAGCAGCTTCCGGGACAGGGAGACTGAAGCTTTCTTT
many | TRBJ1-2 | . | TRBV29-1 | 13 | CSVPRDGPYGYTF | TGCAGCGTTCCCAGGGATGGGCCCTATGGCTACACCTTC
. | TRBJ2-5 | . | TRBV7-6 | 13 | CASSLEEIETQYF | TGTGCCAGCAGCTTAGAGGAGATTGAGACCCAGTACTTC
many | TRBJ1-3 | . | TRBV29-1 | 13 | CSVAPTSGNTIYF | TGCAGCGTTGCCCCCACGTCTGGAAACACCATATATTTT
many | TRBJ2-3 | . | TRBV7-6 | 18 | CASSAPGILDRHTDTQYF | TGTGCCAGCAGCGCCCCGGGGATTTTGGACCGACACACAGATACGCAGTATTTT
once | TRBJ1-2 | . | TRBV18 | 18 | CASSQGRSGGNLNYGYTF | TGTGCCAGCTCACAAGGCCGGAGCGGCGGCAACCTAAACTATGGCTACACCTTC
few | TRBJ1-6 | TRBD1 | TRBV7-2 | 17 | CASSLAFLSQGNSPLHF | TGTGCCAGCAGCTTAGCGTTCTTGTCACAGGGGAATTCACCCCTCCACTTT
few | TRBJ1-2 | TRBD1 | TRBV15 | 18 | CATSRDGARAGGNYGYTF | TGTGCCACCAGCAGAGATGGAGCCCGGGCAGGGGGAAACTATGGCTACACCTTC
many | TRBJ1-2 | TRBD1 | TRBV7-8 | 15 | CASSPRGQGYYGYTF | TGTGCCAGCAGCCCCCGCGGACAGGGGTATTACGGCTACACCTTC
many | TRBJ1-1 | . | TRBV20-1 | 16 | CSARDRGGARVTEAFF | TGCAGTGCTAGAGATCGGGGGGGGGCGCGTGTCACTGAAGCTTTCTTT
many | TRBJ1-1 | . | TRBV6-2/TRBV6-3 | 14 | CASSYDSLVPEAFF | TGTGCCAGCAGTTACGACTCCCTGGTCCCTGAAGCTTTCTTT
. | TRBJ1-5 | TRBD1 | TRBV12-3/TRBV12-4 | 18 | CAIRKDRGGLVGNQPQHF | TGTGCCATCAGGAAGGACAGGGGGGGGCTCGTTGGCAACCAGCCCCAGCATTTT
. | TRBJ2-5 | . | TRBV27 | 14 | CASSLSRSQETQYF | TGTGCCAGCAGTTTATCCCGGAGCCAAGAGACCCAGTACTTC
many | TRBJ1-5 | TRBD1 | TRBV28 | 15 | CASRTTGGLNQPQHF | TGTGCCAGCAGAACGACAGGGGGCTTAAATCAGCCCCAGCATTTT
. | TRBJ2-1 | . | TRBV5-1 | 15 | CASSLAVGPRNEQFF | TGCGCCAGCAGCTTGGCGGTAGGTCCTAGAAATGAGCAGTTCTTC
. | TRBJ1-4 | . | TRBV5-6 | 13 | CASSLWTDEKLFF | TGTGCCAGCAGCTTGTGGACCGATGAAAAACTGTTTTTT
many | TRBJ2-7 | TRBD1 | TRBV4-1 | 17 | CASSQAYPGQGAYEQYF | TGCGCCAGCAGCCAAGCTTATCCGGGACAGGGAGCCTACGAGCAGTACTTC
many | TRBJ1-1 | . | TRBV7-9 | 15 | CASSPPGRTNTEAFF | TGTGCCAGCAGCCCGCCGGGTCGGACGAACACTGAAGCTTTCTTT
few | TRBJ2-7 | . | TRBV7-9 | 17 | CASSLSPLGTLTYEQYF | TGTGCCAGCAGCTTATCGCCCCTCGGGACCCTTACCTACGAGCAGTACTTC
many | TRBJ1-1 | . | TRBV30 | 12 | CAWSDRSTEAFF | TGTGCCTGGAGCGACAGAAGCACTGAAGCTTTCTTT
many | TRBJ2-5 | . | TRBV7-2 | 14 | CASSQVGLQETQYF | TGTGCCAGCAGCCAAGTGGGGCTCCAAGAGACCCAGTACTTC
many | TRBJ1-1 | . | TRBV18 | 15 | CASSPPRQPNTEAFF | TGTGCCAGCTCACCACCGCGGCAGCCGAACACTGAAGCTTTCTTT